These 3 T cell receptor beta chains were sequenced from one sample in a study of T cells in Graves' hyperthyroidism and ophthalmopathy. The investigators amplified TCR beta CDR3 regions from RNA transcripts. The TCR CDR3 first-round RT-PCR relied on the HTBI primer set. TCRdb itself ran the multiplex PCR reads through MiXCR, one entry per CDR3 protein. Counted here are over 200,000 distinct CDR3 sequences, around 17% occurring once; the ten biggest clones make up roughly two fifths. Sequencing was done on a sample of blood. These TCRs come from a man aged 35 to 55 with Graves' hyperthyroidism.

Many counts were recorded for this clonotype. J is TRBJ2-7 and V is TRBV28; tentatively, D is TRBD1 or TRBD2 (5 bases each). The ends were cut back, 5 bases at V and 1 base at J, with 12 bases in the middle. The CDR3 has 14 amino acids. The germline gives CDR1 MDHEN, CDR2 SYDVKM. DNA of the CDR3: TGTGCCAGCAGTCGGGGACCTAATTCCTACGAGCAGTACTTC. It is translated as CASSRGPNSYEQYF. The full variable domain, in which reference TRBV28 and TRBJ2-7 provide the parts outside the CDR3, is DVKVTQSSRYLVKRTGEKVFLECVQDMDHENMFWYRQDPGLGLRLIYFSYDVKMKEKGDIPEGYSVSREKKERFSLILESASTNQTSMYLCASSRGPNSYEQYFGPGTRLTVT.

A remark on this clonotype: A much bigger clone sits one base away, suggesting this may be a read error. The chain links TRBV10-2 to TRBJ2-1; D gene unclear. V lost 10 bases and J 7 bases, leaving 11 bases between the germline ends. Per the germline V gene, CDR1 is WSHSY and CDR2 is SAAADI. There are 11 residues in the CDR3. The CDR3 DNA sequence: TGCGCCAACAAACGGGTGAATGAGCAGTTCTTC. Translating it yields CANKRVNEQFF.

This clonotype has at least ten counts. V usage is TRBV6-1 and J usage is TRBJ2-7; D perhaps matches TRBD2 (7 bases). The germline V gene has CDR1 MNHNS and CDR2 SASEGT. The CDR3 extends over 16 amino acids. Trimming left V 6 bases short and J 1 base short, with 19 bases between. This CDR3 is CASRGGRQAHSYEQYF. The CDR3 region has the DNA TGTGCCAGCAGGGGGGGGCGGCAGGCACATTCCTACGAGCAGTACTTC.